The clone carrying this T cell receptor (beta chain) occurred a few times. Its specificity is not known. Researchers took RNA transcripts and amplified the TCR beta CDR3 regions from them. During a first-round RT-PCR of the TCR CDR3, the HTBI primer set was used. TCRdb used MiXCR to reprocess the multiplex PCR reads, holding one entry per CDR3 protein. Of approximately 610,000 distinct CDR3 sequences in the sample, roughly a sixth are singletons; the top ten hold 15% to 20%. The sample originates from a study of T cells in Graves' hyperthyroidism and ophthalmopathy. The germline V gene encodes CDR1 LGHNT and CDR2 FRNRAP. Between the trimmed V and J ends, which lost 0 bases and 0 bases, there was a span of 8 bases. This CDR3 has 15 amino acids. If no ophthalmopathy progression occurred within 18 months, Graves' hyperthyroidism was stable. Diagnoses were made from clinical symptoms, serum measures (thyroxine and TRAb), thyroid ultrasound and orbital computed tomography. PBMCs were sourced from more than 9 ml fresh peripheral blood.

General study findings and limits: Separation of ophthalmopathy from stable hyperthyroidism was achieved by a 13 V-J model.

The sample consisted of blood. This rearrangement joins TRBV12-5 to TRBJ1-1; a weak D match, TRBD1 (6 bases). The receptor was derived from a woman between 18 and 29 years old with Graves' hyperthyroidism. The CDR3 protein is CASGLVGGLNTEAFF. The CDR3, as DNA: TGTGCTAGTGGTTTGGTCGGGGGGCTGAACACTGAAGCTTTCTTT.